The rows below give T cell receptor beta chains drawn from one sample of a study of response to subunit inactivated influenza vaccine. TCRdb recomputed calls from the RT-PCR reads with MiXCR, one row per CDR3 protein. The data contain 600,000 to 700,000 distinct CDR3 sequences, less than 15% of them seen just once; the ten biggest clones take up about 7.6%. Sequencing used PBMCs from blood, obtained 14 to 15 days before vaccination. These receptors were obtained from a man aged 50 to 60 who received an inactivated influenza vaccine. Each CDR3 is given with its conserved first and last residue. The D gene is left open where the match is weak. The size of a clone is reported for some rows only, either as once, few or many, or as a class for expanded clones.

V gene: TRBV4-1; D gene: -; J gene: TRBJ1-5; clone size: many; CDR3 DNA: TGCGCCAGCAGCCAAGAGGGGCAGAACAATCAGCCCCAGCATTTT; CDR3 protein: CASSQEGQNNQPQHF
V gene: TRBV2; D gene: TRBD1; J gene: TRBJ1-2; clone size: few; CDR3 DNA: TGTGCCAGCAAGGGGACAGGGATATACTATGGCTACACCTTC; CDR3 protein: CASKGTGIYYGYTF
V gene: TRBV5-1; D gene: -; J gene: TRBJ1-2; clone size: few; CDR3 DNA: TGCGCCAGCAGCGGTGACAGTTATAACTATGGCTACACCTTC; CDR3 protein: CASSGDSYNYGYTF
V gene: TRBV4-2; D gene: -; J gene: TRBJ1-1; clone size: -; CDR3 DNA: TGTGCCAGCAGCCAAGGTCTGACAGAGGGTTTAGCTTTCTTT; CDR3 protein: CASSQGLTEGLAFF
V gene: TRBV12-3/TRBV12-4; D gene: -; J gene: TRBJ2-7; clone size: many; CDR3 DNA: TGTGCCAGCAGTTTAGGCGTGAGAGAGGAGCAGTACTTC; CDR3 protein: CASSLGVREEQYF
V gene: TRBV30; D gene: -; J gene: TRBJ1-1; clone size: few; CDR3 DNA: TGTGCCTGGACCCACAGCCGGAACACTGAAGCTTTCTTT; CDR3 protein: CAWTHSRNTEAFF
V gene: TRBV7-8; D gene: -; J gene: TRBJ2-7; clone size: -; CDR3 DNA: TGTGCCAGCAGCCGGGGACTCCGCGCTTACGAGCAGTACTTC; CDR3 protein: CASSRGLRAYEQYF
V gene: TRBV6-2/TRBV6-3; D gene: -; J gene: TRBJ1-1; clone size: few; CDR3 DNA: TGTGCCAGCACCAACGGCGGGGTCGGGACTGAAGCTTTCTTT; CDR3 protein: CASTNGGVGTEAFF
V gene: TRBV25-1; D gene: -; J gene: TRBJ2-5; clone size: -; CDR3 DNA: TGTACCAGCTTAGAGGGGGGCGCCCAGTACTTC; CDR3 protein: CTSLEGGAQYF
V gene: TRBV7-2; D gene: -; J gene: TRBJ1-5; clone size: few; CDR3 DNA: TGTGCCAGCAGCTCCGTTGGGGTTCGCAATCAGCCCCAGCATTTT; CDR3 protein: CASSSVGVRNQPQHF
V gene: TRBV4-1; D gene: TRBD2; J gene: TRBJ2-1; clone size: -; CDR3 DNA: TGCGCCAGCAGCCAAGTCGGTCTAGCGGGCCTAAATGAGCAGTTCTTC; CDR3 protein: CASSQVGLAGLNEQFF
V gene: TRBV5-1; D gene: TRBD2; J gene: TRBJ2-5; clone size: -; CDR3 DNA: TGCGCCAGCAGCTTGGAGCCGGGACTAGTGGCGGAGACCCAGTACTTC; CDR3 protein: CASSLEPGLVAETQYF
V gene: TRBV11-2; D gene: TRBD1; J gene: TRBJ2-3; clone size: -; CDR3 DNA: TGTGCCAGCAGCCAGAGGGGGACAGGGACAGATACGCAGTATTTT; CDR3 protein: CASSQRGTGTDTQYF
V gene: TRBV4-3; D gene: -; J gene: TRBJ1-4; clone size: few; CDR3 DNA: TGCGCCAGCAGCCGAGCGACAGCCCCTAATGAAAAACTGTTTTTT; CDR3 protein: CASSRATAPNEKLFF
V gene: TRBV4-2; D gene: -; J gene: TRBJ1-5; clone size: -; CDR3 DNA: TGTGCCAGCAGCCAAGATCTGGTCGCAACGGGCCAGCCCCAGCATTTT; CDR3 protein: CASSQDLVATGQPQHF
V gene: TRBV3-1; D gene: TRBD2; J gene: TRBJ2-3; clone size: -; CDR3 DNA: TGTGCCAGCAGCCGTCGGGGGGGGACCGCACGGGATACGCAGTATTTT; CDR3 protein: CASSRRGGTARDTQYF
V gene: TRBV6-2/TRBV6-3; D gene: -; J gene: TRBJ2-1; clone size: many; CDR3 DNA: TGTGCCAGCAGTGGCAGGGACAATGAGCAGTTCTTC; CDR3 protein: CASSGRDNEQFF
V gene: TRBV5-6; D gene: TRBD1; J gene: TRBJ2-7; clone size: -; CDR3 DNA: TGTGCCAGCAGCATCGGACAGGTGGGGTCCTACGAGCAGTACTTC; CDR3 protein: CASSIGQVGSYEQYF
V gene: TRBV11-2; D gene: -; J gene: TRBJ2-5; clone size: few; CDR3 DNA: TGTGCCAGCATCAAGAGCCGGGCCAGCGGGACCCAGTACTTC; CDR3 protein: CASIKSRASGTQYF
V gene: TRBV9; D gene: TRBD2; J gene: TRBJ2-1; clone size: -; CDR3 DNA: TGTGCCAGCAGCGTAGGTGGTAGCGGGTTTTCCTACAATGAGCAGTTCTTC; CDR3 protein: CASSVGGSGFSYNEQFF
V gene: TRBV7-2; D gene: -; J gene: TRBJ2-3; clone size: many; CDR3 DNA: TGTGCCAGCAGCTTAACGGCTAGCACAGATACGCAGTATTTT; CDR3 protein: CASSLTASTDTQYF
V gene: TRBV10-3; D gene: TRBD1; J gene: TRBJ2-1; clone size: few; CDR3 DNA: TGTGCCATCAGTGACTTAGGGGGCCCCCTCAATGAGCAGTTCTTC; CDR3 protein: CAISDLGGPLNEQFF
V gene: TRBV6-2/TRBV6-3; D gene: -; J gene: TRBJ2-5; clone size: -; CDR3 DNA: TGTGCCAGCAGTCCCATCAAATTTCAAGAGACCCAGTACTTC; CDR3 protein: CASSPIKFQETQYF
V gene: TRBV20-1; D gene: TRBD2; J gene: TRBJ2-5; clone size: -; CDR3 DNA: TGCAGTGCTAGACCCCGGGGGCCAGCGGGGGCATCTCAAGAGACCCAGTACTTC; CDR3 protein: CSARPRGPAGASQETQYF
V gene: TRBV3-1; D gene: -; J gene: TRBJ1-2; clone size: -; CDR3 DNA: TGTGCCAGCAGCCAAGGCAGGGTTGGCTACACCTTC; CDR3 protein: CASSQGRVGYTF
V gene: TRBV6-1; D gene: TRBD1; J gene: TRBJ2-7; clone size: -; CDR3 DNA: TGTGCCAGCAAAAGGACAGGCTCCTACGAGCAGTACTTC; CDR3 protein: CASKRTGSYEQYF
V gene: TRBV20-1; D gene: -; J gene: TRBJ2-7; clone size: -; CDR3 DNA: TGCAGTGCTAGGATGCAGGGCCCTCGGGGCCTAGAGCAGTACTTC; CDR3 protein: CSARMQGPRGLEQYF
V gene: TRBV4-3; D gene: -; J gene: TRBJ1-2; clone size: -; CDR3 DNA: TGCGCCAGCCGAGGGGCGCTTTCCCCTAACTATGGCTACACCTTC; CDR3 protein: CASRGALSPNYGYTF
V gene: TRBV15; D gene: TRBD1; J gene: TRBJ2-3; clone size: -; CDR3 DNA: TGTGCCACCTCTGCAGAGGGGGCCACAGATACGCAGTATTTT; CDR3 protein: CATSAEGATDTQYF
V gene: TRBV18; D gene: -; J gene: TRBJ1-1; clone size: -; CDR3 DNA: TGTGCCAGCTCACCAATGGGGGCGGGGAACACTGAAGCTTTCTTT; CDR3 protein: CASSPMGAGNTEAFF
V gene: TRBV28; D gene: -; J gene: TRBJ2-5; clone size: few; CDR3 DNA: TGTGCCAGCAGCTTCGGGGGGCGCTACCAAGAGACCCAGTACTTC; CDR3 protein: CASSFGGRYQETQYF
V gene: TRBV7-9; D gene: -; J gene: TRBJ2-1; clone size: -; CDR3 DNA: TGTGCCAGCAGCGTTAATAGCGTCTCCTACAATGAGCAGTTCTTC; CDR3 protein: CASSVNSVSYNEQFF
V gene: TRBV7-2; D gene: -; J gene: TRBJ1-6; clone size: -; CDR3 DNA: TGTGCCAGCAGCCCAAACAGGGTTTCCTATAATTCACCCCTCCACTTT; CDR3 protein: CASSPNRVSYNSPLHF
V gene: TRBV30; D gene: TRBD1; J gene: TRBJ2-1; clone size: -; CDR3 DNA: TGTGCCTGGAGTGTACCTCGGGCAGGGGGCGATGAGCAGTTCTTC; CDR3 protein: CAWSVPRAGGDEQFF
V gene: TRBV12-3/TRBV12-4; D gene: TRBD2; J gene: TRBJ2-3; clone size: few; CDR3 DNA: TGTGCCAGCAGTTTCGGACTAGCGCCCCCCACAGATACGCAGTATTTT; CDR3 protein: CASSFGLAPPTDTQYF